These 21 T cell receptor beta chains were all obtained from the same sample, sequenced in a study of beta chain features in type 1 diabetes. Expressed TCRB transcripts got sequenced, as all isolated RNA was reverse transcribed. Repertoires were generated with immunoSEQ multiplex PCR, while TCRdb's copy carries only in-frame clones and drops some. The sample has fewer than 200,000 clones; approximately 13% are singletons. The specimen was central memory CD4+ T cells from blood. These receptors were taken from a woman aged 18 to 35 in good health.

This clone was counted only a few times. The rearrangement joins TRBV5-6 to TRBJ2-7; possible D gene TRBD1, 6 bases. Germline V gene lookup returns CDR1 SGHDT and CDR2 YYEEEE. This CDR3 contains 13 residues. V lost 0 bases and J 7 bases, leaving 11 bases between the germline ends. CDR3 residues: CASSLANQGEQYF. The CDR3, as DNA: TGTGCCAGCAGCTTGGCGAATCAGGGGGAGCAGTACTTC.

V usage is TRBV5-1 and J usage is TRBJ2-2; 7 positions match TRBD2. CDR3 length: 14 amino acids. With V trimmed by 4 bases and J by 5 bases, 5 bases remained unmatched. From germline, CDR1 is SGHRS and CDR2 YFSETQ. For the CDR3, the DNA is TGCGCCAGCAGCGGCGGGAGAGAGACCGGGGAGCTGTTTTTT. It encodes CASSGGRETGELFF.

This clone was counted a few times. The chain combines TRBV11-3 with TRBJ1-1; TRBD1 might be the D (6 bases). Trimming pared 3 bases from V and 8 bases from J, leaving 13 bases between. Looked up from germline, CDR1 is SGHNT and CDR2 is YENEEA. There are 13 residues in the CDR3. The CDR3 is CASSFGRGYEAFF. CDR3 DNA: TGTGCCAGCAGCTTCGGCAGGGGCTACGAAGCTTTCTTT.

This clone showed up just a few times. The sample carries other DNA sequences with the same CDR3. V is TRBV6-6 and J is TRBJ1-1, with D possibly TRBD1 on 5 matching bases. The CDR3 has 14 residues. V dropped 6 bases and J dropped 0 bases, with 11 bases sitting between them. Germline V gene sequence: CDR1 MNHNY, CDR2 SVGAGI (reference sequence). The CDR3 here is CASSLTGVNTEAFF. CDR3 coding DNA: TGTGCCAGCAGCCTCACAGGAGTGAACACTGAAGCTTTCTTT.

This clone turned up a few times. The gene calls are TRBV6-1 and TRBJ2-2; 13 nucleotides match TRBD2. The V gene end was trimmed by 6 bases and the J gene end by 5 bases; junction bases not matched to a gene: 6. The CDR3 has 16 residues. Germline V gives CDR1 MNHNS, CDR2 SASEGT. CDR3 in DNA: TGTGCCAGCAGCGAACTAGCGGGAGGGAGGACCGGGGAGCTGTTTTTT. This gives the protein CASSELAGGRTGELFF.

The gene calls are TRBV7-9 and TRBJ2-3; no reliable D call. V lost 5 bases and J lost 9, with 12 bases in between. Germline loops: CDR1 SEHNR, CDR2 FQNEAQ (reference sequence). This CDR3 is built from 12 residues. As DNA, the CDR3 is TGTGCCAGCAGCGCATCGGCCGGGACGCAGTATTTT. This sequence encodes CASSASAGTQYF. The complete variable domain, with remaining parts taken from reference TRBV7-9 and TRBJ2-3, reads DTGVSQNPRHKITKRGQNVTFRCDPISEHNRLYWYRQTLGQGPEFLTYFQNEAQLEKSRLLSDRFSAERPKGSFSTLEIQRTEQGDSAMYLCASSASAGTQYFGPGTRLTVL.

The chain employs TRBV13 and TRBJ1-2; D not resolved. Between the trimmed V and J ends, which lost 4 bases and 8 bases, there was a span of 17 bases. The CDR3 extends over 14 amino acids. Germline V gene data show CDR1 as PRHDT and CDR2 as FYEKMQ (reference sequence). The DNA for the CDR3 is TGTGCCAGCAGCTCCATAGCGGCGCTTGGAGGCTACACCTTC. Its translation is CASSSIAALGGYTF. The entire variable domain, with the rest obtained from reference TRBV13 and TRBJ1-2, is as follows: AAGVIQSPRHLIKEKRETATLKCYPIPRHDTVYWYQQGPGQDPQFLISFYEKMQSDKGSIPDRFSAQQFSDYHSELNMSSLELGDSALYFCASSSIAALGGYTFGSGTRLTVV.

This CDR3 is CASSYSFSRSGNTIYF. In DNA form, the CDR3 reads TGTGCCAGCAGTTACTCTTTCTCGCGCTCTGGAAACACCATATATTTT. V usage is TRBV6-5 and J usage is TRBJ1-3; D ambiguous. The CDR3 sequence is 16 residues long. Deletions cut 0 bases from V and 0 bases from J, with 9 bases between. CDR1 is MNHEY and CDR2 is SVGAGI in the germline V gene.

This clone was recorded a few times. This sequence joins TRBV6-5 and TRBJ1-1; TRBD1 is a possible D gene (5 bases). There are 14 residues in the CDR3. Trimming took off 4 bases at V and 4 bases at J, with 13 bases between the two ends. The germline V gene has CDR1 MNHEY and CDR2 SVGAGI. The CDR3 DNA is TGTGCCAGCAGTTCCCCGCGGGGGACCACTGAAGCTTTCTTT. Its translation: CASSSPRGTTEAFF.

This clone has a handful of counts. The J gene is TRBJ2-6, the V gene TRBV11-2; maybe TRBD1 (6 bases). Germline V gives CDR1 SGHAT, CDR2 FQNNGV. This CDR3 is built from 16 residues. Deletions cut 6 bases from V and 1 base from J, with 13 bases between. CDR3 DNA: TGTGCCAGCAGTCAGGGGACGGCTTCTGGGGCCAACGTCCTGACTTTC. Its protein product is CASSQGTASGANVLTF.

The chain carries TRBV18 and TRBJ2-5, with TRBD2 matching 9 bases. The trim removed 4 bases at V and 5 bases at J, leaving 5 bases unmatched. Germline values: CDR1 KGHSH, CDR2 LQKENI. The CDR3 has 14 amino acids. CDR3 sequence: CASSLAGDGETQYF. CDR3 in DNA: TGTGCCAGCTCACTAGCGGGAGATGGGGAGACCCAGTACTTC.

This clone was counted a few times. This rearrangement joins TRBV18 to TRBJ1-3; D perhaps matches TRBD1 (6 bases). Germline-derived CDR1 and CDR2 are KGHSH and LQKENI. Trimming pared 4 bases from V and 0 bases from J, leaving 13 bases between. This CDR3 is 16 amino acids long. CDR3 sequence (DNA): TGTGCCAGCTCACTTGGACAGCTACGCTCTGGAAACACCATATATTTT. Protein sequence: CASSLGQLRSGNTIYF.

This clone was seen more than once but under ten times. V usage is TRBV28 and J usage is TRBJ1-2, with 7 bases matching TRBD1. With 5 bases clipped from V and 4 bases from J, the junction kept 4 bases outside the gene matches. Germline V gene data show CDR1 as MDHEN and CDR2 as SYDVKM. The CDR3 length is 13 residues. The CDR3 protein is CASSAGQSYGYTF. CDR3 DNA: TGTGCCAGCAGTGCGGGACAGAGCTATGGCTACACCTTC.

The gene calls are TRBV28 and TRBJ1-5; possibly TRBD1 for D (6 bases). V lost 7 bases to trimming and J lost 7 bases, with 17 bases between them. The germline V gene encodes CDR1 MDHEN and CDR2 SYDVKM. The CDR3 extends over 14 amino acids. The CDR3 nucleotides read TGTGCCAGCAACCGAAACAGGGAAGGGCAGCCCCAGCATTTT. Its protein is CASNRNREGQPQHF. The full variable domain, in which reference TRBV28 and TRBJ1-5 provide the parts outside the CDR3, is DVKVTQSSRYLVKRTGEKVFLECVQDMDHENMFWYRQDPGLGLRLIYFSYDVKMKEKGDIPEGYSVSREKKERFSLILESASTNQTSMYLCASNRNREGQPQHFGDGTRLSIL.

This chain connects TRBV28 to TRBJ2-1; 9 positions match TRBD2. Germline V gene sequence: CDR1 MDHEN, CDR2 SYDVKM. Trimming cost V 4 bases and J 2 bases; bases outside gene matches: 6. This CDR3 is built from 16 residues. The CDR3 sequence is CASSSRGRAPYNEQFF. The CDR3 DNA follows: TGTGCCAGCAGTTCCCGCGGGAGGGCCCCCTACAATGAGCAGTTCTTC.

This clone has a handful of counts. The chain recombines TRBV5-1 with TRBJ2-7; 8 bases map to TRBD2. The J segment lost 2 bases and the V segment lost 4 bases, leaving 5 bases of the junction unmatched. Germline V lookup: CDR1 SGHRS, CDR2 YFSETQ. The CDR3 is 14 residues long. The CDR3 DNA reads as TGCGCCAGCAGCGTTAGCGGGATAACCTACGAGCAGTACTTC. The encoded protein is CASSVSGITYEQYF.

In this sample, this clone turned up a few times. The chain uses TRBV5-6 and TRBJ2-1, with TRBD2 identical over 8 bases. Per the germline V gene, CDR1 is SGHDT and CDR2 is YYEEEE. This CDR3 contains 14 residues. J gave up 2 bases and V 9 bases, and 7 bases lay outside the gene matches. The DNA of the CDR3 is TGTGCCACTGCACAGCGGGGGACCTACAATGAGCAGTTCTTC. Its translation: CATAQRGTYNEQFF.

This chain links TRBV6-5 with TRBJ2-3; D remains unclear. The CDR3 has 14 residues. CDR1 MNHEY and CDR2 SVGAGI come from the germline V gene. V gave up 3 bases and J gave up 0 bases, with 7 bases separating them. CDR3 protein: CASSYSTSTDTQYF. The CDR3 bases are TGTGCCAGCAGTTATTCCACTAGCACAGATACGCAGTATTTT.

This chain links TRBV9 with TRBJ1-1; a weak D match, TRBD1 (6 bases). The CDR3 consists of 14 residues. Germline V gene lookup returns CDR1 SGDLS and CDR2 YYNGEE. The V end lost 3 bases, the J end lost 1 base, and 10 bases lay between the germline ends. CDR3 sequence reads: CASSAQGSNTEAFF. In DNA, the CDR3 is TGTGCCAGCAGCGCCCAGGGGTCGAACACTGAAGCTTTCTTT. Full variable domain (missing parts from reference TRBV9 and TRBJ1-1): DSGVTQTPKHLITATGQRVTLRCSPRSGDLSVYWYQQSLDQGLQFLIQYYNGEERAKGNILERFSAQQFPDLHSELNLSSLELGDSALYFCASSAQGSNTEAFFGQGTRLTVV.

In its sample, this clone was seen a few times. CDR3 protein: CASSPRVGEETQYF. CDR3 DNA sequence: TGTGCCAGCTCACCACGGGTAGGGGAAGAGACCCAGTACTTC. The gene calls are TRBV18 and TRBJ2-5, with D maybe TRBD1 (5 bases). CDR1 KGHSH and CDR2 LQKENI come from the germline V gene. Trimming stripped 1 base from V and 3 bases from J, with 9 bases between. The CDR3 is 14 amino acids.

The CDR3 region has the DNA TGTGCCAGCAGTTTGGACAGGACCCTCTCCTACGAGCAGTACTTC. It yields the protein CASSLDRTLSYEQYF. The chain carries TRBV6-6 and TRBJ2-7, with TRBD1 matching over 7 bases. The CDR3 sequence is 15 residues long. Germline V lookup: CDR1 MNHNY, CDR2 SVGAGI (reference sequence). V lost 4 bases and J lost 0; bases outside the gene matches: 6.